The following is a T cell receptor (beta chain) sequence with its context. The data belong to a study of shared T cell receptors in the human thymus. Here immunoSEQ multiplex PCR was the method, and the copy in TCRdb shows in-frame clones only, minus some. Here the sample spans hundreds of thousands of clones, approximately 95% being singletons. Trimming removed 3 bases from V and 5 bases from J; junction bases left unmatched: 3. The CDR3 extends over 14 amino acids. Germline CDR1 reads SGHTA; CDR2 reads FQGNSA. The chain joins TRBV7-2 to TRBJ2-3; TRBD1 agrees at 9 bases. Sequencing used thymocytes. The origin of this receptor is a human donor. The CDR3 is CASSFDRGGDTQYF. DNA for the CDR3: TGTGCCAGCAGCTTTGACAGGGGGGGAGATACGCAGTATTTT.